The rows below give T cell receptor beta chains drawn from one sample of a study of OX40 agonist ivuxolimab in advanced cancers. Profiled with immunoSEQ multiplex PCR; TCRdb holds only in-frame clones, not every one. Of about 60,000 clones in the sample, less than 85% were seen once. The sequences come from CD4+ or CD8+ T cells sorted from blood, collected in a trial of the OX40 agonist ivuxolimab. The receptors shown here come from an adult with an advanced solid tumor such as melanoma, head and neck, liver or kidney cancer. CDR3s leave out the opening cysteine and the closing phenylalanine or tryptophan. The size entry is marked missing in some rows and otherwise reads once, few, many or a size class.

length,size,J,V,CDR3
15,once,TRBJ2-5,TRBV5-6,ASSWPGTGGRAETQY
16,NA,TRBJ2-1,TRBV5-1,ASSGGTGQYPSYNEQF
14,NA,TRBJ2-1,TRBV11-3,ASSLDGGQGAYEQF
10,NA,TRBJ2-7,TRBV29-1,SATVSSYEQY
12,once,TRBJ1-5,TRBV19,ASSIPARGQPQH
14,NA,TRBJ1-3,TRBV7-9,ATQGRGLSSGNTIY
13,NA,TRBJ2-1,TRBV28,ASSFWGARDNEQF
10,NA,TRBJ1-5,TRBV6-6,ASFTVGQPQH
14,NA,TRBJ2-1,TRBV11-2,ASSTYRGFSYNEQF
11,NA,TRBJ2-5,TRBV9,ASSTSGQETQY
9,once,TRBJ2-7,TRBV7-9,ASSSAYEQY
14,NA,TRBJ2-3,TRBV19,ASRPIGGFGTDTQY
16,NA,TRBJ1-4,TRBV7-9,ASSLSGRRTTTNEKLF
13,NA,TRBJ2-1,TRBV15,ATSRRGGGGNEQF
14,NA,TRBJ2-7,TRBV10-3,AISAEGNRGGYEQY
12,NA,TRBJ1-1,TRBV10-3,AISESRGNTEAF
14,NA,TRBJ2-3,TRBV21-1,ASTARLAGGPDTQY
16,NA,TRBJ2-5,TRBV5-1,ASSSGASGRPYQETQY
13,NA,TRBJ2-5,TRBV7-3,ASSRMGAWQETQY
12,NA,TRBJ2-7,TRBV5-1,ASSLASGSNEQY
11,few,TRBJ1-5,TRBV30,AWSPTRDQPQH
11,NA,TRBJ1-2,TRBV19,ASSSQDNYGYT
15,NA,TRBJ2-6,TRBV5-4,ASSSKTGGRGANVLT
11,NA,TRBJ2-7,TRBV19,ASSPRQGGEQY
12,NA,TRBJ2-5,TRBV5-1,ASSLGDRAGTQY
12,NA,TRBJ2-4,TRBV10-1,ASSEGQGVNIQY
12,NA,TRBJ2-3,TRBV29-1,SVDNRGNTDTQY
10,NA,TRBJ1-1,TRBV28,ASRTWSTEAF
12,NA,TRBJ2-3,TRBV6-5,ASSTGTSTDTQY
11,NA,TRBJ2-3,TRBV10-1,ASNRGPTDTQY
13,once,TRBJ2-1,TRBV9,ASSVQGLAGGEQF
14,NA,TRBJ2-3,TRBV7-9,ASSSRPVGGTDTQY
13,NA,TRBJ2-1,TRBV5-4,ASSRDYRRGNEQF
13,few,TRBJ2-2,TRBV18,ASSGGQGGTGELF
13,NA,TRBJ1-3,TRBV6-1,ASSDQVSGGNTIY
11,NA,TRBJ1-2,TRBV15,ATSLASNYGYT
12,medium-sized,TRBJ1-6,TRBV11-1,ASSLTGNNSPLH
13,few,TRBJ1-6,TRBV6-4,ASSWTGVPSSPLH
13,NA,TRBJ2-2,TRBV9,ASSLTGTGGGELF
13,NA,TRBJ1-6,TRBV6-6,ASRTANWGNSPLH
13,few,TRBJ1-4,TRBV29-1,SAGQGTWPGEKLF
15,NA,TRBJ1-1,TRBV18,ASSPPNGGQKNTEAF
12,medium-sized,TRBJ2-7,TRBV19,ASKVAVGTYEQY
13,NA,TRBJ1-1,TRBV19,ASSPEQGMNTEAF
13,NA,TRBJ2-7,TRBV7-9,ASSFSGGVHSEQY
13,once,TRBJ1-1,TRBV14,ASSQEAGVVTEAF
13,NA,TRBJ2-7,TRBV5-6,ASSPGGGANYEQY
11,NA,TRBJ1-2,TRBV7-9,ASRHTGNYGYT
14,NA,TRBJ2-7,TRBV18,ASSQIAGGPPYEQY
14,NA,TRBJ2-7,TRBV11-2,ASSLAWAGRASEQY
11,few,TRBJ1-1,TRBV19,ASADRPNTEAF
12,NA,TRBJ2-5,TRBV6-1,ASSANRGQETQY
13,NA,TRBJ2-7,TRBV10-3,AISELVGGGGEQY
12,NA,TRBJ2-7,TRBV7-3,ASSARGGAHEQY
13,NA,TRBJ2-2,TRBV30,AWSGLAVNTGELF
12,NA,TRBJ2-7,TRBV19,ASSIESKHYEQY
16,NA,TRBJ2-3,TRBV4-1,ASSQDRGTVAGTDTQY
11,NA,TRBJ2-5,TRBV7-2,ASSRSSQETQY
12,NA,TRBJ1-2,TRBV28,ASSFGQGGYGYT
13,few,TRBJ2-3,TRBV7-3,ASSSGQGATDTQY